These T cell receptor beta chains were read from a single sample in a study of graft-versus-host responses after intestinal transplantation. Their antigens remain unidentified. The repertoire was sequenced with immunoSEQ multiplex PCR; TCRdb's copy has only in-frame clones and lacks some. This sample carries around 130,000 clones, around nine tenths of them seen once, and the ten largest clones take under 0.2%. The material was unstimulated CD4+ T cells sorted from spleen or lymph node cells, obtained before intestinal transplant. The receptors shown here come from a human donor who received an intestinal transplant. Each CDR3 is given with its conserved first and last residue. The order of the fields is clone size, J gene, D gene, V gene, CDR3 protein, CDR3 DNA. A D gene is named only where the DNA matches it firmly. The size entry is marked missing in some rows and otherwise reads once, few, many or a size class.

clone_size: .; j_call: TRBJ2-7; d_call: .; v_call: TRBV5-1; cdr3_aa: CASSLAGVYNEQYF; cdr3_nt: TGCGCCAGCAGCTTGGCCGGGGTCTACAACGAGCAGTACTTC
clone_size: .; j_call: TRBJ2-1; d_call: .; v_call: TRBV13; cdr3_aa: CASSYSGPYNEQFF; cdr3_nt: TGTGCCAGCAGCTATAGCGGACCATACAATGAGCAGTTCTTC
clone_size: .; j_call: TRBJ1-6; d_call: TRBD1; v_call: TRBV12-5; cdr3_aa: CASARDRDGGTLHF; cdr3_nt: TGTGCTAGTGCCCGGGACAGGGACGGTGGCACCCTCCACTTT
clone_size: .; j_call: TRBJ1-5; d_call: .; v_call: TRBV18; cdr3_aa: CASSPTGTPTNQPQHF; cdr3_nt: TGTGCCAGCTCACCAACTGGGACACCAACTAATCAGCCCCAGCATTTT
clone_size: .; j_call: TRBJ1-2; d_call: .; v_call: TRBV9; cdr3_aa: CASSVDAAVDYGYTF; cdr3_nt: TGTGCCAGCAGCGTAGACGCGGCCGTGGACTATGGCTACACCTTC
clone_size: .; j_call: TRBJ1-2; d_call: .; v_call: TRBV10-1; cdr3_aa: CASSGTGTSYTF; cdr3_nt: TGCGCCAGCAGCGGAACCGGGACGAGCTACACCTTC
clone_size: .; j_call: TRBJ1-5; d_call: .; v_call: TRBV6-5; cdr3_aa: CASSLGSNQPQHF; cdr3_nt: TGTGCCAGCAGCCTCGGGTCCAATCAGCCCCAGCATTTT
clone_size: .; j_call: TRBJ1-2; d_call: .; v_call: TRBV19; cdr3_aa: CASSIPTTFPRGYTF; cdr3_nt: TGTGCCAGTAGTATCCCGACCACTTTTCCTAGAGGCTACACCTTC
clone_size: .; j_call: TRBJ2-6; d_call: .; v_call: TRBV19; cdr3_aa: CASSGMNSGANVLTF; cdr3_nt: TGTGCCAGTAGTGGGATGAACTCTGGGGCCAACGTCCTGACTTTC
clone_size: once; j_call: TRBJ1-1; d_call: .; v_call: TRBV30; cdr3_aa: CAWRRESTEAFF; cdr3_nt: TGTGCCTGGAGACGGGAGAGCACTGAAGCTTTCTTT
clone_size: .; j_call: TRBJ2-1; d_call: .; v_call: TRBV6-5; cdr3_aa: CASRGESYEQFF; cdr3_nt: TGTGCCAGCAGGGGGGAGAGTTATGAGCAGTTCTTC
clone_size: .; j_call: TRBJ1-5; d_call: .; v_call: TRBV6-1; cdr3_aa: CASSEVRGVNQPQHF; cdr3_nt: TGTGCCAGCAGTGAAGTTCGGGGGGTGAATCAGCCCCAGCATTTT
clone_size: .; j_call: TRBJ1-2; d_call: .; v_call: TRBV7-9; cdr3_aa: CASSLALYGYTF; cdr3_nt: TGTGCCAGCAGCTTAGCGCTATACGGCTACACCTTC
clone_size: .; j_call: TRBJ1-6; d_call: .; v_call: TRBV5-4; cdr3_aa: CASTRTDSSYNSPLHF; cdr3_nt: TGTGCCAGCACCAGAACCGATAGCTCCTATAATTCACCCCTCCACTTT
clone_size: .; j_call: TRBJ2-3; d_call: .; v_call: TRBV28; cdr3_aa: CASSRGATDTQYF; cdr3_nt: TGTGCCAGCAGCCGCGGGGCCACAGATACGCAGTATTTT
clone_size: few; j_call: TRBJ2-7; d_call: TRBD2; v_call: TRBV10-3; cdr3_aa: CAVGTSGSYEQYF; cdr3_nt: TGTGCCGTCGGGACTAGCGGCTCCTACGAGCAGTACTTC
clone_size: .; j_call: TRBJ2-4; d_call: .; v_call: TRBV5-1; cdr3_aa: CASSLVAQIPFVAKNIQYF; cdr3_nt: TGCGCCAGCAGCTTGGTGGCACAGATACCTTTCGTTGCCAAAAACATTCAGTACTTC
clone_size: once; j_call: TRBJ1-3; d_call: TRBD1; v_call: TRBV19; cdr3_aa: CASRVGQHSGNTIYF; cdr3_nt: TGTGCCAGTAGGGTGGGACAGCACTCTGGAAACACCATATATTTT
clone_size: .; j_call: TRBJ2-6; d_call: TRBD1; v_call: TRBV18; cdr3_aa: CASSPQGQASSGANVLTF; cdr3_nt: TGTGCCAGCTCGCCCCAGGGACAGGCCAGCTCTGGGGCCAACGTCCTGACTTTC
clone_size: .; j_call: TRBJ2-5; d_call: TRBD1; v_call: TRBV25-1; cdr3_aa: CASSRDRQETQYF; cdr3_nt: TGTGCCAGCAGCCGGGACAGGCAAGAGACCCAGTACTTC
clone_size: .; j_call: TRBJ2-1; d_call: TRBD1; v_call: TRBV5-4; cdr3_aa: CASSRGTGIRLEYNEQFF; cdr3_nt: TGTGCCAGCAGCCGTGGGACAGGGATTAGGTTAGAGTACAATGAGCAGTTCTTC
clone_size: .; j_call: TRBJ2-7; d_call: .; v_call: TRBV9; cdr3_aa: CASSAGGQQISGREQYF; cdr3_nt: TGTGCCAGCAGCGCCGGGGGGCAACAAATATCTGGACGCGAGCAGTACTTC
clone_size: .; j_call: TRBJ1-1; d_call: .; v_call: TRBV11-2; cdr3_aa: CASSLVERLEAFF; cdr3_nt: TGTGCCAGCAGCTTAGTAGAGAGGCTAGAAGCTTTCTTT
clone_size: .; j_call: TRBJ2-1; d_call: TRBD1; v_call: TRBV9; cdr3_aa: CASSVDRGQGNEQFF; cdr3_nt: TGTGCCAGCAGCGTAGACAGGGGGCAGGGGAATGAGCAGTTCTTC
clone_size: .; j_call: TRBJ1-1; d_call: .; v_call: TRBV20-1; cdr3_aa: CSAGGGTEAFF; cdr3_nt: TGCAGTGCTGGGGGTGGGACTGAAGCTTTCTTT
clone_size: once; j_call: TRBJ2-1; d_call: .; v_call: TRBV7-8; cdr3_aa: CASSLGKANEQFF; cdr3_nt: TGTGCCAGCAGCTTAGGAAAGGCTAATGAGCAGTTCTTC
clone_size: once; j_call: TRBJ1-5; d_call: .; v_call: TRBV6-1; cdr3_aa: CASSTQGQPQHF; cdr3_nt: TGTGCCAGCAGTACCCAGGGACAGCCCCAGCATTTT
clone_size: .; j_call: TRBJ1-3; d_call: .; v_call: TRBV2; cdr3_aa: CASSEPRSGNTIYF; cdr3_nt: TGTGCCAGCAGCGAACCTCGCTCTGGAAACACCATATATTTT